The 5 T cell receptor beta chains presented below share a single source sample, sequenced in a study of blood T cell repertoires in COVID-19. Measured with immunoSEQ multiplex PCR; TCRdb has only the in-frame clones, and not every one. The table includes some 99,000 clones, more than 65% detected once. Sequencing input: peripheral blood. These receptor sequences come from a woman older than 75 with active or convalescent COVID-19.

The genes are TRBV11-2 and TRBJ2-6; perhaps TRBD2 as D (6 bases). Germline V lookup: CDR1 SGHAT, CDR2 FQNNGV. This CDR3 is built from 16 residues. Trimming left V 1 base short and J 4 bases short, with 11 bases between. The CDR3: CASSLGTGVGANVLTF. The CDR3 DNA is TGTGCCAGCAGCTTAGGTACGGGGGTCGGGGCCAACGTCCTGACTTTC.

The chain carries TRBV4-1 and TRBJ1-5, with TRBD1 as a possible D gene (6 bases). The length of the CDR3 is 14 residues. Trimming took 4 bases from V and 4 from J, leaving 11 bases between them. CDR1 MGHRA and CDR2 YSYEKL come from the germline V gene. The CDR3 DNA reads TGCGCCAGCAGCCCCAACAGGGCGAATCAGCCCCAGCATTTT. This sequence encodes CASSPNRANQPQHF.

The chain combines TRBV28 with TRBJ1-1; 7 nucleotides match TRBD1. Germline assignment: CDR1 MDHEN and CDR2 SYDVKM. With V trimmed by 1 base and J by 3 bases, 2 bases remained unmatched. The CDR3 has 14 amino acids. CDR3 residues: CASSLSQGDTEAFF. The CDR3 nucleotides are TGTGCCAGCAGTTTATCTCAGGGGGACACTGAAGCTTTCTTT. The entire variable domain, with the rest obtained from reference TRBV28 and TRBJ1-1, is as follows: DVKVTQSSRYLVKRTGEKVFLECVQDMDHENMFWYRQDPGLGLRLIYFSYDVKMKEKGDIPEGYSVSREKKERFSLILESASTNQTSMYLCASSLSQGDTEAFFGQGTRLTVV.

The chain carries TRBV30 and TRBJ1-4; D is unresolved. The CDR3 consists of 15 residues. The germline gives CDR1 GTSNPN, CDR2 SVGIG (reference sequence). V was shortened by 0 bases and J by 5 bases, with 13 bases between the two germline ends. Here the CDR3 reads CAWSVGQTNNEKLFF. Written as DNA, the CDR3 is TGTGCCTGGAGTGTTGGGCAGACCAACAATGAAAAACTGTTTTTT.

The chain uses TRBV5-1 and TRBJ2-1, with 16 bases that match TRBD2. With 4 bases clipped from V and 8 bases from J, the junction kept 12 bases outside the gene matches. CDR1 is SGHRS and CDR2 is YFSETQ in the germline V gene. The CDR3 spans 18 residues. The CDR3 region is CASSPNFGTSGRAYEQFF. CDR3 DNA sequence: TGCGCCAGCAGCCCGAACTTCGGGACTAGCGGGAGGGCCTATGAGCAGTTCTTC.